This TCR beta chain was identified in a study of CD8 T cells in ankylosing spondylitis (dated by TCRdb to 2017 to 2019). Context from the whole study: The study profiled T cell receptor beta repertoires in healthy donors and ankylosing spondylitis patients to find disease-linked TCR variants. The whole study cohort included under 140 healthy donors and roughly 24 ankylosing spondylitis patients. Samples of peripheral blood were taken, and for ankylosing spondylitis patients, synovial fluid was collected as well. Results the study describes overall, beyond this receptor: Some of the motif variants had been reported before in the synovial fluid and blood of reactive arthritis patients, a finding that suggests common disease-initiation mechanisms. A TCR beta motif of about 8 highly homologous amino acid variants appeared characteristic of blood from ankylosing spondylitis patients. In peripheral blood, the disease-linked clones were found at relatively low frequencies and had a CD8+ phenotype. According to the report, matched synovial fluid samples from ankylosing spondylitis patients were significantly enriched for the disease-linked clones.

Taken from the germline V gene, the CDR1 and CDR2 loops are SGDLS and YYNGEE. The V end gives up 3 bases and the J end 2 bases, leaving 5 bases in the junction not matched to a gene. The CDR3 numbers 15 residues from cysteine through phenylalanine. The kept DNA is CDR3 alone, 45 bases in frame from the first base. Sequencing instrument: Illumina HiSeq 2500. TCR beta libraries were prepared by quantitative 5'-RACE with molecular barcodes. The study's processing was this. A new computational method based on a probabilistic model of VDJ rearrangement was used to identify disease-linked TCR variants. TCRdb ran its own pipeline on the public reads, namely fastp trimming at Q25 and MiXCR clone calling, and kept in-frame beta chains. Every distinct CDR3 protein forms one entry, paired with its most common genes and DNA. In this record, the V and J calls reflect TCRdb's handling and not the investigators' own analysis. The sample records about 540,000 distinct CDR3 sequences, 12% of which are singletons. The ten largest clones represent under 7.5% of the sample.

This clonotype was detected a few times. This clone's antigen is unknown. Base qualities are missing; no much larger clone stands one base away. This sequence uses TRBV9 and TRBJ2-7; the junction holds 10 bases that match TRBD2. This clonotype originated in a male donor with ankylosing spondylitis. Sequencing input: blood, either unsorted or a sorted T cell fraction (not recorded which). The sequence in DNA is TGTGCCAGCAGCGGTGGACTAGCGGAGACCTACGAGCAGTACTTC. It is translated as CASSGGLAETYEQYF.